A selection of T cell receptor beta chains follows, all from one sample in a study of T cell repertoires in ileal Crohn's disease. This table comes from immunoSEQ multiplex PCR, and its TCRdb copy is limited to in-frame clones, with some not included. The data hold 25,000 to 30,000 clones, with around 77% observed a single time. Sequencing was done on a sample of ileal tissue. The receptors originated from an adult with Crohn's disease. Each CDR3 is given with its conserved first and last residue. D genes are given only for firm matches. The size of a clone is reported for some rows only, either as once, few or many, or as a class for expanded clones.

D gene,CDR3 length,V gene,J gene,clone size,CDR3 protein,CDR3 DNA
TRBD1,14,TRBV19,TRBJ1-1,NA,CASSSRQGNTEAFF,TGTGCCAGTAGTTCCCGACAGGGTAACACTGAAGCTTTCTTT
NA,16,TRBV11-1,TRBJ2-3,few,CASSPLGGVLSLIQYF,TGTGCCAGCAGTCCCCTCGGCGGCGTATTGAGTTTGATTCAGTATTTT
TRBD1,15,TRBV7-2,TRBJ1-5,NA,CASSSRTGGNQPQHF,TGTGCCAGCAGCTCAAGGACAGGGGGGAATCAGCCCCAGCATTTT
NA,17,TRBV11-2,TRBJ2-5,NA,CASSPGGGQYSQETQYF,TGTGCCAGCAGCCCCGGTGGCGGACAATACTCCCAAGAGACCCAGTACTTC
TRBD1,16,TRBV5-1,TRBJ2-6,NA,CASSLTGEPGANVLTF,TGCGCCAGCAGCTTAACAGGGGAACCGGGGGCCAACGTCCTGACTTTC
NA,13,TRBV4-2,TRBJ2-7,NA,CASSQEARDEQYF,TGTGCCAGCAGCCAAGAAGCCAGGGACGAGCAGTACTTC
TRBD1,18,TRBV18,TRBJ1-1,once,CASSRGGQGYVGWTEAFF,TGTGCCAGCTCCCGCGGTGGACAGGGATACGTCGGGTGGACTGAAGCTTTCTTT
NA,15,TRBV7-3,TRBJ1-6,NA,CASSLAGADNSPLHF,TGTGCCAGCAGCTTAGCGGGGGCCGATAATTCACCCCTCCACTTT
NA,12,TRBV6-5,TRBJ1-1,NA,CASRVNFPEAFF,TGTGCCAGCAGGGTCAACTTTCCTGAAGCTTTCTTT
NA,12,TRBV2,TRBJ1-6,NA,CASRTGYSPLHF,TGTGCCAGCAGGACAGGTTACTCACCCCTCCACTTT
NA,12,TRBV6-5,TRBJ1-2,NA,CASFRVLYGYTF,TGTGCCAGCTTCAGGGTCCTATATGGCTACACCTTC